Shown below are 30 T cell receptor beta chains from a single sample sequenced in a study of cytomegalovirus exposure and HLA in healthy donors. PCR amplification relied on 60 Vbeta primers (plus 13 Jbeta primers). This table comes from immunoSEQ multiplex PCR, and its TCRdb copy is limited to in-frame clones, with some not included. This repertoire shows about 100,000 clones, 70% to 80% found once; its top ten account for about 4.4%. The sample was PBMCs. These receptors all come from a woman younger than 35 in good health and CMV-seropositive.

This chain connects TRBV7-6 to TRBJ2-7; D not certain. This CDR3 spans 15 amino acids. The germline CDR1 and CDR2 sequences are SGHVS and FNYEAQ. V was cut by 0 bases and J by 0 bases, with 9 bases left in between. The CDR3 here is CASSLASDTSYEQYF. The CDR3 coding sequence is TGTGCCAGCAGCTTAGCTAGTGACACCTCCTACGAGCAGTACTTC.

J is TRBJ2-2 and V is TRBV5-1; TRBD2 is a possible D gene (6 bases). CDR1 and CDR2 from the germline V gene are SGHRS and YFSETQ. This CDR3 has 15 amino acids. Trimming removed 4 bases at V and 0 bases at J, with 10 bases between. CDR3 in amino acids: CASSLRDSNTGELFF. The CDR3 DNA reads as TGCGCCAGCAGCCTACGGGACTCGAACACCGGGGAGCTGTTTTTT.

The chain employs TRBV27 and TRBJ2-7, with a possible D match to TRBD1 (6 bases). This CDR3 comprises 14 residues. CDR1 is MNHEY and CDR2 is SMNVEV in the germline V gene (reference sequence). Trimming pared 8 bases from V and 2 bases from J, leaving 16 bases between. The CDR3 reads CASGKQGHTYEQYF. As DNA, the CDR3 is TGTGCCAGCGGTAAACAGGGTCATACCTACGAGCAGTACTTC.

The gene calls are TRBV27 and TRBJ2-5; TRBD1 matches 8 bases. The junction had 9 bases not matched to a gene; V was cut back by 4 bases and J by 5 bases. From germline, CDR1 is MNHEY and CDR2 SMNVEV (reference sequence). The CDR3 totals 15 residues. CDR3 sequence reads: CASSSTGAVWETQYF. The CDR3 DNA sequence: TGTGCCAGCAGTTCGACAGGGGCGGTTTGGGAGACCCAGTACTTC.

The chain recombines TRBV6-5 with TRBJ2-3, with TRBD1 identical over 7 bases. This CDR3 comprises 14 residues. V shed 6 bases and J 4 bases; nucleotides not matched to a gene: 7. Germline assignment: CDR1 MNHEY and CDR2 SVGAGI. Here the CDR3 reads CASSRDRAADTQYF. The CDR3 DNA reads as TGTGCCAGCAGCCGCGACAGGGCTGCAGATACGCAGTATTTT.

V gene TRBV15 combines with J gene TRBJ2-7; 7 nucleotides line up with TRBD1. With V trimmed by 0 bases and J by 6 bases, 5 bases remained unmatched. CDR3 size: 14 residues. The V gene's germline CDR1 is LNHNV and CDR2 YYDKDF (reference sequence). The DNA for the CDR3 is TGTGCCACCAGCAGAGATTGGACAGGCGGCGAGCAGTACTTC. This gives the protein CATSRDWTGGEQYF.

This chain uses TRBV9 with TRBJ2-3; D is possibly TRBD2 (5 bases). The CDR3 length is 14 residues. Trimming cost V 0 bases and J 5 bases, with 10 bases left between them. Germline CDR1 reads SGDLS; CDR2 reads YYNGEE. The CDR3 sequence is CASSVGGREDTQYF. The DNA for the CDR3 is TGTGCCAGCAGCGTAGGAGGACGGGAAGATACGCAGTATTTT.

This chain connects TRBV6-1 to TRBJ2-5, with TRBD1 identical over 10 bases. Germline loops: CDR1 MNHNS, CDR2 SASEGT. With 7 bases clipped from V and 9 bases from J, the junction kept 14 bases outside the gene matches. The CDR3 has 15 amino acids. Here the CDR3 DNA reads TGTGCCAGCACCACGGGGTGGACAGGGGGATCGGCCCAGTACTTC. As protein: CASTTGWTGGSAQYF.

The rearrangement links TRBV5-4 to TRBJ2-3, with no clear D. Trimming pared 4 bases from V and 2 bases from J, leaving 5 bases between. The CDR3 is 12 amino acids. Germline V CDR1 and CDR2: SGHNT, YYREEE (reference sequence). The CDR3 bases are TGTGCCAGCAGCAGCAACACAGATACGCAGTATTTT. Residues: CASSSNTDTQYF.

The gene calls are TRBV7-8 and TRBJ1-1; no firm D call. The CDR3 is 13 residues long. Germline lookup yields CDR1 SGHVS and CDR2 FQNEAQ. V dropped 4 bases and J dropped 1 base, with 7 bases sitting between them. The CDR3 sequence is CASSSYGNTEAFF. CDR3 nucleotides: TGTGCCAGCAGCTCCTACGGGAACACTGAAGCTTTCTTT.

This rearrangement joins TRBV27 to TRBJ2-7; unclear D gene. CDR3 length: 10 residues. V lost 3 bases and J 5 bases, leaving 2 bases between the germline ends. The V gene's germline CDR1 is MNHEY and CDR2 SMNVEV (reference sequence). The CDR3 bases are TGTGCCAGCAGTTTCAACGAGCAGTACTTC. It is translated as CASSFNEQYF.

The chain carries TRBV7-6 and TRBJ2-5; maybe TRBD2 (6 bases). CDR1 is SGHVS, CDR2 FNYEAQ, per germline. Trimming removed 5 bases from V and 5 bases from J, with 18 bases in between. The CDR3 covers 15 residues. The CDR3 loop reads CASSPTLPGRETQYF. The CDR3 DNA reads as TGTGCCAGCAGCCCTACTCTTCCTGGGAGGGAGACCCAGTACTTC. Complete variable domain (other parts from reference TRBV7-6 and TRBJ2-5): GAGVSQSPRYKVTKRGQDVALRCDPISGHVSLYWYRQALGQGPEFLTYFNYEAQQDKSGLPNDRFSAERPEGSISTLTIQRTEQRDSAMYRCASSPTLPGRETQYFGPGTRLLVL.

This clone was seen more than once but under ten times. Here the CDR3 DNA reads TGTGCCTGGAGTGTATCCGGTCTGTCTGAAGCTTTCTTT. As protein: CAWSVSGLSEAFF. The chain couples TRBV30 to TRBJ1-1; D not resolved. Germline V gene data show CDR1 as GTSNPN and CDR2 as SVGIG (reference sequence). CDR3 length: 13 residues. With 0 bases removed from V and 6 bases from J, the gap between germline ends came to 11 bases.

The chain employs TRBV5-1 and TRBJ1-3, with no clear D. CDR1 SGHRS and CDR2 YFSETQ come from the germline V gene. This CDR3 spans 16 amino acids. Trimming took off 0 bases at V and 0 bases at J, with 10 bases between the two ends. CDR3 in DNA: TGCGCCAGCAGCTTGGCGCGGGCTACCTCTGGAAACACCATATATTTT. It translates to CASSLARATSGNTIYF.

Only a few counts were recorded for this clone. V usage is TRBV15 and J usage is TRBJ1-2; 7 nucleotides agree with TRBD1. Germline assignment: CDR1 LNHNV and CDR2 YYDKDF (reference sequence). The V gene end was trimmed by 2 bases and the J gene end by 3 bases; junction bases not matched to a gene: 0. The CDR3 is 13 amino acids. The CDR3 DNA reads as TGTGCCACCAGCAGAACAGGGGACTATGGCTACACCTTC. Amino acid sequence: CATSRTGDYGYTF.

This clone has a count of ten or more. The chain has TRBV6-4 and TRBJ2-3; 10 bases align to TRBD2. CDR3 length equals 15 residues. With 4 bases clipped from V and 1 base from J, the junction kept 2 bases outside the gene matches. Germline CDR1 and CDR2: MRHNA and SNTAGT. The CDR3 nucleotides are TGTGCCAGCAGTGTCGGGACTAGCGGCACAGATACGCAGTATTTT. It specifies CASSVGTSGTDTQYF.

Written as DNA, the CDR3 is TGTGCCAGCACCCGAACGGGACAGATCTCCTACGAGCAGTACTTC. This gives the protein CASTRTGQISYEQYF. V usage is TRBV5-6 and J usage is TRBJ2-7; 7 nucleotides align to TRBD1. The germline V gene has CDR1 SGHDT and CDR2 YYEEEE. This CDR3 comprises 15 residues. J gave up 0 bases and V 6 bases, and 9 bases lay outside the gene matches.

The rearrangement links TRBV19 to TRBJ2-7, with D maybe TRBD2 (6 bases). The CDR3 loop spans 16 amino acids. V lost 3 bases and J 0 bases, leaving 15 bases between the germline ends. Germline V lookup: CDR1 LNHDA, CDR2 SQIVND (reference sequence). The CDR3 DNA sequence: TGTGCCAGTAGTATTAGACTAGTGAGGAGCTCCTACGAGCAGTACTTC. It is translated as CASSIRLVRSSYEQYF.

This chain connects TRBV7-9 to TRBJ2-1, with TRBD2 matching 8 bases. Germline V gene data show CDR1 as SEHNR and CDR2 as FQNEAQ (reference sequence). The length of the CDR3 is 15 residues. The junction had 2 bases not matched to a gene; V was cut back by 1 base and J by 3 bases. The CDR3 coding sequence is TGTGCCAGCAGCTTAGTCCTAGCGGGCTACAATGAGCAGTTCTTC. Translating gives CASSLVLAGYNEQFF.

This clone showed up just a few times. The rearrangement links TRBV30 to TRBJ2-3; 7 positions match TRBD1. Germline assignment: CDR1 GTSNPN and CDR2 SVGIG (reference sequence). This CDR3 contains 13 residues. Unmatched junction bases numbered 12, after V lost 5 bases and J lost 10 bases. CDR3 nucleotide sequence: TGTGCCTGGGGTTCTCAACAGGGGTTGGCGCAGTATTTT. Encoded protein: CAWGSQQGLAQYF.

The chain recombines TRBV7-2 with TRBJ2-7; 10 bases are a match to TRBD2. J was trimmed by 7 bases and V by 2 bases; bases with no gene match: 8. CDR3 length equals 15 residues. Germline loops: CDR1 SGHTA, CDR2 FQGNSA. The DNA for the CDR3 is TGTGCCAGCAGCTTAACCCTAGCGGGAGTTGAAGAGCAGTACTTC. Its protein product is CASSLTLAGVEEQYF.

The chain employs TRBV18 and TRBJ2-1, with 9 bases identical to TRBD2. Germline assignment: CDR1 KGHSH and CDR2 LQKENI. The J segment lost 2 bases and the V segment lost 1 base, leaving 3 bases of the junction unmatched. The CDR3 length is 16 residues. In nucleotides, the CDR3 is TGTGCCAGCTCACCACGTAGCGGGAGAACCTACAATGAGCAGTTCTTC. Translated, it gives CASSPRSGRTYNEQFF.

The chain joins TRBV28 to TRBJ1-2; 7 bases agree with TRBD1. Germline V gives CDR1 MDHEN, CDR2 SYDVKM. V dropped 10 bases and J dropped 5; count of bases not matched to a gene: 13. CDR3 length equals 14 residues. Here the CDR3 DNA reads TGTGCCACTCCGGCCCGGACAGGCCAATATGGCTACACCTTC. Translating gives CATPARTGQYGYTF.

The CDR3 DNA follows: TGTGCCAGCAGCTTGGACCCCGGGGGTCAGCCCCAGCATTTT. Translated, it gives CASSLDPGGQPQHF. The chain has TRBV5-6 and TRBJ1-5, with D possibly matching TRBD1 (5 bases). This CDR3 spans 14 amino acids. Germline V gene data show CDR1 as SGHDT and CDR2 as YYEEEE. V lost 0 bases to trimming and J lost 6 bases, with 10 bases between them.

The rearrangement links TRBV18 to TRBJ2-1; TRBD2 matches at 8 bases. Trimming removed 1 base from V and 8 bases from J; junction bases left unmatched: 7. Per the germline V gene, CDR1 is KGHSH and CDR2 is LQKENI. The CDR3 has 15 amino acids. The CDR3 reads CASSPQTGGLDEQFF. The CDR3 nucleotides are TGTGCCAGCTCACCACAGACGGGAGGGTTAGATGAGCAGTTCTTC.

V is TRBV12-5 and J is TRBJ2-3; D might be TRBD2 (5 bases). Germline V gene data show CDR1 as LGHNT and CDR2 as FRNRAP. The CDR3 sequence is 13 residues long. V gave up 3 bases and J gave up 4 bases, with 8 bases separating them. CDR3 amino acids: CASGFGGADTQYF. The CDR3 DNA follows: TGTGCTAGTGGTTTCGGAGGTGCAGATACGCAGTATTTT.

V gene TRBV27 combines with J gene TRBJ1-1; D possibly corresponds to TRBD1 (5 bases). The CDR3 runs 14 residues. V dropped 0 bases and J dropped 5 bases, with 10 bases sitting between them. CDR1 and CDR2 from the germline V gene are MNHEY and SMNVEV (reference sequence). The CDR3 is CASSLSGAMTEAFF. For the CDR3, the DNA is TGTGCCAGCAGTTTATCAGGGGCTATGACTGAAGCTTTCTTT.

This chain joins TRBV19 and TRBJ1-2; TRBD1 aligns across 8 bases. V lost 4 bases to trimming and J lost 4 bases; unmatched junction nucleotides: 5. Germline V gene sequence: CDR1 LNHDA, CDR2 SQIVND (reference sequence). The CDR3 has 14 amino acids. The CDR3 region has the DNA TGTGCCAGTAGTAGGCTACAGGGGGGCTATGGCTACACCTTC. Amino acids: CASSRLQGGYGYTF.

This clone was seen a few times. The CDR3 loop is CASSPERNTDTQYF. CDR3 nucleotide sequence: TGTGCCAGCTCCCCTGAGAGGAACACAGATACGCAGTATTTT. The chain employs TRBV18 and TRBJ2-3; no definite D call. V was cut by 6 bases and J by 2 bases, with 12 bases left in between. The CDR3 has 14 residues. Germline assignment: CDR1 KGHSH and CDR2 LQKENI.

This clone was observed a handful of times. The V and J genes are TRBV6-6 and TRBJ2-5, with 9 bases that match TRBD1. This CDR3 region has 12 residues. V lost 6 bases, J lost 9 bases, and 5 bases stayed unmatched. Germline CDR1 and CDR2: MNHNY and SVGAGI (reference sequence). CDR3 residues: CASRTGQGSQYF. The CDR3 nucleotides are TGTGCCAGCAGGACGGGACAGGGCTCCCAGTACTTC.